The 2 T cell receptor beta chains reported below all come from one sample, sequenced in a study of blood T cells in healthy people across ages. Sample-barcoded 5' priming and a J-beta primer mix drove a second PCR of about 7 to 12 cycles. MiXCR was run by TCRdb on the 5' RACE reads, yielding one entry per CDR3 protein. Here the sample spans under 2 million distinct CDR3 sequences, about 35% being singletons. The sample comprised blood. Receptor source: a woman in her thirties in good health.

The gene calls are TRBV28 and TRBJ2-7, with 8 positions matching TRBD1. Germline-derived CDR1 and CDR2 are MDHEN and SYDVKM. The CDR3 runs to 15 residues. J was trimmed by 1 base and V by 4 bases; bases with no gene match: 6. The CDR3 nucleotides read TGTGCCAGCAGTTGGCGGCGGACAGGGTCCTACGAGCAGTACTTC. The encoded protein is CASSWRRTGSYEQYF. Together with reference TRBV28 and TRBJ2-7, the CDR3 gives the full variable domain: DVKVTQSSRYLVKRTGEKVFLECVQDMDHENMFWYRQDPGLGLRLIYFSYDVKMKEKGDIPEGYSVSREKKERFSLILESASTNQTSMYLCASSWRRTGSYEQYFGPGTRLTVT.

The CDR3 loop is CASSPRTSGGALFSPETQYF. The CDR3 DNA sequence: TGTGCCAGCAGTCCTCGGACTAGCGGGGGGGCCTTATTTTCCCCAGAGACCCAGTACTTC. The genes are TRBV6-2 or TRBV6-3 and TRBJ2-5, with TRBD2 matching 15 bases. The junction had 17 bases not matched to a gene; V was cut back by 5 bases and J by 4 bases. From germline, CDR1 is MNHEY and CDR2 SVGEGT. The CDR3 is 20 amino acids.